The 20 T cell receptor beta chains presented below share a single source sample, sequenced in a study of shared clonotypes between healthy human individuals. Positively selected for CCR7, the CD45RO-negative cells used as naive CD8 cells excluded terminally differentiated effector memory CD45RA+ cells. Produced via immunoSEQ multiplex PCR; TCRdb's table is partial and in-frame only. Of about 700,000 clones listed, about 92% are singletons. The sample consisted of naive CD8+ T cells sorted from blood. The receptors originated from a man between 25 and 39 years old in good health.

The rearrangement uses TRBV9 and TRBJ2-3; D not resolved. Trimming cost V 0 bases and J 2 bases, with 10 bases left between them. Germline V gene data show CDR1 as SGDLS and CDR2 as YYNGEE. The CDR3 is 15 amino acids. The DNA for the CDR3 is TGTGCCAGCAGCGTAGATGGCAGCTACACAGATACGCAGTATTTT. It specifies CASSVDGSYTDTQYF.

The CDR3 loop reads CASTGGTGVYEQYF. In nucleotides, the CDR3 is TGTGCCAGCACCGGGGGGACAGGGGTCTACGAGCAGTACTTC. The chain couples TRBV2 to TRBJ2-7; 10 bases are a match to TRBD1. The germline V gene has CDR1 SNHLY and CDR2 FYNNEI. V lost 7 bases, J lost 3 bases, and 6 bases stayed unmatched. The CDR3 contains 14 residues.

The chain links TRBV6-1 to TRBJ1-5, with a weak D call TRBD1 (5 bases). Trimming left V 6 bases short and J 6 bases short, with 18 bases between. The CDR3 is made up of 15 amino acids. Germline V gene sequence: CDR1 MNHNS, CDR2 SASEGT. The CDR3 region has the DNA TGTGCCAGCAGGATGGACATTCCCGGCGGTCAGCCCCAGCATTTT. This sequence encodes CASRMDIPGGQPQHF.

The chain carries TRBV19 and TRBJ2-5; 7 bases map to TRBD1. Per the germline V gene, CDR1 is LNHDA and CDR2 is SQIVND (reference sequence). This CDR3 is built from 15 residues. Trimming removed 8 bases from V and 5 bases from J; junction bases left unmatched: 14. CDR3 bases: TGTGCCAGTTCGCCGCAGACAGGGCCCTGGGAGACCCAGTACTTC. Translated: CASSPQTGPWETQYF.

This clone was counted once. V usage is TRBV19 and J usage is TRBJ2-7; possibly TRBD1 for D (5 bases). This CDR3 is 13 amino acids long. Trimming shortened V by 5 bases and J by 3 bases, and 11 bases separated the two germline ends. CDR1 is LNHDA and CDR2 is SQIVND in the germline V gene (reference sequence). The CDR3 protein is CASSQTVDYEQYF. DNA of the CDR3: TGTGCCAGTAGTCAGACAGTTGACTACGAGCAGTACTTC. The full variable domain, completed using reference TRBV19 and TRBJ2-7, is DGGITQSPKYLFRKEGQNVTLSCEQNLNHDAMYWYRQDPGQGLRLIYYSQIVNDFQKGDIAEGYSVSREKKESFPLTVTSAQKNPTAFYLCASSQTVDYEQYFGPGTRLTVT.

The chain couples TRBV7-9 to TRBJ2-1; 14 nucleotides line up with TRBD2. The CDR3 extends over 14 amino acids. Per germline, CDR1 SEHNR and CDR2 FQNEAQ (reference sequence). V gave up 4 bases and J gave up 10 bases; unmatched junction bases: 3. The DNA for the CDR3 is TGTGCCAGCAGCTCCCGGACTAGCGGGAGGGAGCAGTTCTTC. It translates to CASSSRTSGREQFF.

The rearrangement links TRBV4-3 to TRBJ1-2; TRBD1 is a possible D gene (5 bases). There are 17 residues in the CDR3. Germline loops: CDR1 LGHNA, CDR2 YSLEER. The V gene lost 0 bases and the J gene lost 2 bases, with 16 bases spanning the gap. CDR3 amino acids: CASSQDRLGAGNYGYTF. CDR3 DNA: TGCGCCAGCAGCCAAGATAGATTAGGGGCCGGCAACTATGGCTACACCTTC.

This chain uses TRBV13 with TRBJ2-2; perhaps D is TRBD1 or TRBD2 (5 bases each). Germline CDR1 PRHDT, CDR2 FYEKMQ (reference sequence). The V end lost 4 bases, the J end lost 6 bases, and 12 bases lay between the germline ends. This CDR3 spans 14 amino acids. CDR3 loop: CASSSGTSSGELFF. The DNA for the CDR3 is TGTGCCAGCAGCTCGGGGACCTCCTCCGGGGAGCTGTTTTTT.

DNA of the CDR3: TGTGCCAGCAGCCCTTCGGGCGGCACCAACACCGGGGAGCTGTTTTTT. Translation: CASSPSGGTNTGELFF. The V gene is TRBV7-6, the J gene TRBJ2-2; D not certain. CDR1 and CDR2 from the germline V gene are SGHVS and FNYEAQ. The CDR3 loop spans 16 amino acids. Deletions cut 5 bases from V and 2 bases from J, with 15 bases between.

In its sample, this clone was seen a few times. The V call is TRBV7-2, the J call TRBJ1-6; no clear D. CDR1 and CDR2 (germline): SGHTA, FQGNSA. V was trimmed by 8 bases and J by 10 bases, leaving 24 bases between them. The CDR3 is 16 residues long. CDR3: CASETKDKGFGSPLHF. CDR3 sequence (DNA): TGTGCCAGCGAGACGAAGGATAAGGGATTTGGGTCACCCCTCCACTTT.

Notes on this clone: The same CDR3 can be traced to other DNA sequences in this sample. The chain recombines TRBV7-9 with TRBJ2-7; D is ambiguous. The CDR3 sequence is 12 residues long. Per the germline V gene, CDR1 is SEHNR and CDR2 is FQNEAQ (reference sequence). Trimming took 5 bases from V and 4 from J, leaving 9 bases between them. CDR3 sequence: CASSPGRYEQYF. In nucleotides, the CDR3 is TGTGCCAGCAGCCCTGGCCGATACGAGCAGTACTTC.

The CDR3 region has the DNA TGTGCCAGCAGCTCTCCCGGACAGCACCAGCAGTTCTTC. The encoded protein is CASSSPGQHQQFF. J is TRBJ2-1 and V is TRBV28, with a tentative D call TRBD1 (6 bases). CDR1 is MDHEN, CDR2 SYDVKM, per germline. The V end lost 6 bases, the J end lost 11 bases, and 17 bases lay between the germline ends. CDR3 length: 13 residues.

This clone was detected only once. For the CDR3, the DNA is TGTGCCATACCGGGACAGGGAAGCTATGGCTACACCTTC. It codes for CAIPGQGSYGYTF. The rearrangement uses TRBV10-3 and TRBJ1-2, with 9 bases fitting TRBD1. The CDR3 runs 13 residues. The V gene's germline CDR1 is ENHRY and CDR2 SYGVKD. With 9 bases clipped from V and 4 bases from J, the junction kept 6 bases outside the gene matches.

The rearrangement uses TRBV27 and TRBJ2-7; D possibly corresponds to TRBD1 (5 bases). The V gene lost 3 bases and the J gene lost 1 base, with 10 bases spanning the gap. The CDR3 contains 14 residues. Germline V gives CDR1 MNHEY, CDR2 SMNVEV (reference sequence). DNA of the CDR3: TGTGCCAGCAGTTTCGCAGGGTCATCCTACGAGCAGTACTTC. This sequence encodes CASSFAGSSYEQYF.

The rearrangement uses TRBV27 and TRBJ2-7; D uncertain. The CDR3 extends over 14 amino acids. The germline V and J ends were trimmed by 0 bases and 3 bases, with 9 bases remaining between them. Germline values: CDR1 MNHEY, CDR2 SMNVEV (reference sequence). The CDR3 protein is CASSLSVSNYEQYF. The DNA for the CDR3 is TGTGCCAGCAGTTTATCGGTTTCCAACTACGAGCAGTACTTC.

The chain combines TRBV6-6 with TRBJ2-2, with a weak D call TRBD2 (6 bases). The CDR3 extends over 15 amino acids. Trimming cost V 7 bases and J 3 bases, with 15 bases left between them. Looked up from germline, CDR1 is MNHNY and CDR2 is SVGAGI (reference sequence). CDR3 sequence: CASTYRWEDTGELFF. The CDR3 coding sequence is TGTGCCAGCACCTACAGGTGGGAGGACACCGGGGAGCTGTTTTTT.

The CDR3 loop is CASSQDWSSYNEQFF. The CDR3 DNA sequence: TGTGCCAGCAGCCAGGATTGGAGCTCCTACAATGAGCAGTTCTTC. The chain has TRBV27 and TRBJ2-1; D is ambiguous. This CDR3 spans 15 amino acids. Germline V gene data show CDR1 as MNHEY and CDR2 as SMNVEV (reference sequence). Trimming left V 6 bases short and J 0 bases short, with 12 bases between.

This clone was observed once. For the CDR3, the DNA is TGCGCCAGCAGCCAAATCCTGGATCGTGAGCAGTTCTTC. Amino acid sequence: CASSQILDREQFF. The chain combines TRBV4-3 with TRBJ2-1, with D hard to call. The CDR3 is made up of 13 amino acids. V was cut by 2 bases and J by 9 bases, with 11 bases left in between. Germline V lookup: CDR1 LGHNA, CDR2 YSLEER.

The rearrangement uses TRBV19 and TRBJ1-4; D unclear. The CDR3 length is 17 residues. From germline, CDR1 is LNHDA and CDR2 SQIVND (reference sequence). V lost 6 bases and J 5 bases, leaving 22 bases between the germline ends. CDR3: CASSPYLFSRANEKLFF. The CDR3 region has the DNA TGTGCCAGTAGCCCTTACCTTTTCAGTCGGGCGAATGAAAAACTGTTTTTT.

The CDR3 region has the DNA TGTGCCAGCAGCTTAAACTTTCCGGTCTACGAGCAGTACTTC. It specifies CASSLNFPVYEQYF. This chain joins TRBV7-2 and TRBJ2-7, with D uncertain. This CDR3 comprises 14 residues. CDR1 is SGHTA and CDR2 is FQGNSA in the germline V gene. The ends were cut back, 2 bases at V and 3 bases at J, with 11 bases in the middle.